A single sample gave rise to the 32 T cell receptor beta chains below, sequenced in a study of T cells expressing NK-cell markers (TCRdb year 2020). Library generation was performed with 5' RACE. Sequencing relied on an Illumina HiSeq 2000. With the reads reprocessed by TCRdb, a single entry stands for each CDR3 protein sequence and no DNA is reported. The table for this sample lists approximately 440,000 distinct CDR3 sequences. The top ten clones comprise about 1.5% of the sample. The sample was blood T cells: a sorted CD56 or NKG2C T cell subset, CD4+ or CD8+ T cells, or bulk PBMC T cells (not recorded which). These receptor sequences come from a woman aged 45 to 65 in good health. Donor details come from another sample of the same person, matched by shared clones.

V usage is TRBV3-1 and J usage is TRBJ2-5; absent DNA, TCRdb's TRBD2 call cannot be checked. The V gene's germline CDR1 is LGHDT and CDR2 YNNKEL (reference sequence). The length of the CDR3 is 16 residues. The CDR3 is CASSLTSGRAVETQYF.

The V call is TRBV7-3, the J call TRBJ2-6. The length of the CDR3 is 15 residues. In germline, CDR1 is SGHTA, CDR2 FQGTGA. The CDR3 spells CASSPYNPGANVLTF.

The chain employs TRBV28 and TRBJ2-7; TCRdb lists TRBD1, though no DNA is available to test this call. The CDR3 is made up of 11 amino acids. CDR1 MDHEN and CDR2 SYDVKM come from the germline V gene. The CDR3 is CASSIGGEQYF.

The chain is built from TRBV4-1 and TRBJ1-5; the D gene TCRdb calls, TRBD1, cannot be checked with no DNA. CDR1 is MGHRA, CDR2 YSYEKL, per germline. The CDR3 runs to 14 residues. The CDR3 is CASSQVVTGQPQHF.

This chain connects TRBV12-3 or TRBV12-4 to TRBJ1-6; lacking DNA, the TRBD1 call made by TCRdb goes unchecked. This CDR3 contains 14 residues. The CDR3 here is CASRDRDRRSPLHF.

This rearrangement joins TRBV5-1 to TRBJ2-7. CDR1 is SGHRS and CDR2 is YFSETQ in the germline V gene. The CDR3 covers 13 residues. The CDR3 sequence: CASSLPGAYEQYF.

The V and J genes are TRBV12-3 or TRBV12-4 and TRBJ2-3; the TCRdb call, TRBD2, lacks DNA for checking. The CDR3 covers 15 residues. This CDR3 reads CASSFRGRALDTQYF.

The V and J genes are TRBV12-5 and TRBJ2-1; TCRdb's D call, TRBD1, is unchecked because there is no DNA. CDR3 length: 15 residues. CDR1 LGHNT and CDR2 FRNRAP come from the germline V gene. The chain's CDR3 is CASGLGQGVTNEQFF.

The V and J genes are TRBV7-9 and TRBJ1-5. Germline-derived CDR1 and CDR2 are SEHNR and FQNEAQ (reference sequence). This CDR3 has 12 residues. CDR3 loop: CASSLEGQPQHF.

The rearrangement links TRBV20-1 to TRBJ2-7; TCRdb gives TRBD1 as the D gene, but with no DNA this cannot be confirmed. Per the germline V gene, CDR1 is DFQATT and CDR2 is SNEGSKA (reference sequence). This CDR3 contains 15 residues. This CDR3 is CSARPPRSGSYEQYF.

The chain has TRBV20-1 and TRBJ2-1; the TCRdb call, TRBD1, lacks DNA for checking. CDR1 DFQATT and CDR2 SNEGSKA come from the germline V gene (reference sequence). CDR3 size: 16 residues. CDR3 sequence: CSARGLKRDRGNEQFF.

The chain employs TRBV21-1 and TRBJ1-1. TRBV21-1 is assigned pseudogene status. The CDR3 contains 18 residues. The CDR3 loop reads CASSKRGQWRGGDTEAFF.

The rearrangement uses TRBV7-6 and TRBJ2-2. CDR3 length: 18 residues. CDR1 is SGHVS, CDR2 FNYEAQ, per germline. The CDR3 protein is CASSLAATMSANTGELFF.

The chain employs TRBV27 and TRBJ1-6. Per germline, CDR1 MNHEY and CDR2 SMNVEV (reference sequence). The CDR3 is 14 amino acids. The CDR3 region is CASSFVQLGSPLHF.

The rearrangement joins TRBV6-6 to TRBJ1-2; TCRdb's D call of TRBD1 is untestable without DNA. Germline CDR1 reads MNHNY; CDR2 reads SVGAGI (reference sequence). The CDR3 has 13 residues. The CDR3 spells CASKSRDIHGYTF.

The chain uses TRBV27 and TRBJ1-2; there is no DNA to check the TCRdb D call of TRBD1. The CDR3 contains 13 residues. The germline CDR1 and CDR2 sequences are MNHEY and SMNVEV (reference sequence). CDR3 in amino acids: CASSPSGGNGYTF.

This rearrangement joins TRBV10-3 to TRBJ1-1. Germline CDR1 is ENHRY and CDR2 is SYGVKD. This CDR3 has 14 amino acids. CDR3 sequence reads: CAIKKAGRNTEAFF.

J is TRBJ1-1 and V is TRBV20-1; TCRdb proposes TRBD1, but this gene call is untestable without DNA. CDR1 DFQATT and CDR2 SNEGSKA come from the germline V gene (reference sequence). CDR3 length equals 11 residues. The CDR3 loop is CSATPGPRAFF.

V is TRBV20-1 and J is TRBJ1-6; TCRdb's assignment of TRBD1 cannot be checked, as there is no DNA. Looked up from germline, CDR1 is DFQATT and CDR2 is SNEGSKA (reference sequence). CDR3 length equals 13 residues. The CDR3 loop is CSARAFRDSPLHF.

The J gene is TRBJ2-3, the V gene TRBV20-1; TCRdb's D call, TRBD1, is unchecked because there is no DNA. The CDR3 has 11 residues. Germline CDR1 is DFQATT and CDR2 is SNEGSKA (reference sequence). CDR3 amino acids: CSVLSRDTQYF.

CDR3 protein: CASSQDRPLPTYEQYF. The V and J genes are TRBV4-1 and TRBJ2-7. This CDR3 has 16 residues. Germline V gives CDR1 MGHRA, CDR2 YSYEKL.

CDR3 region: CSVPGQGGNQPQHF. V usage is TRBV29-1 and J usage is TRBJ1-5; no DNA is available, so the TRBD1 call from TCRdb remains unchecked. CDR1 SQVTM and CDR2 ANQGSEA come from the germline V gene. The CDR3 sequence is 14 residues long.

The chain uses TRBV27 and TRBJ2-3; TCRdb calls TRBD2, which cannot be checked without DNA. The CDR3 loop spans 18 amino acids. CDR1 and CDR2 from the germline V gene are MNHEY and SMNVEV (reference sequence). CDR3 amino acids: CASSSPRRRATSTDTQYF.

The rearrangement uses TRBV19 and TRBJ1-6. The CDR3 sequence is 12 residues long. The germline V gene has CDR1 LNHDA and CDR2 SQIVND (reference sequence). The CDR3 loop reads CASSIVDSPLHF.

The V gene is TRBV27, the J gene TRBJ2-7; TCRdb names TRBD1, which stays unverified in the absence of DNA. The germline CDR1 and CDR2 sequences are MNHEY and SMNVEV (reference sequence). The CDR3 runs to 16 residues. The CDR3 loop is CASTSAGTGSSYEQYF.

The chain employs TRBV12-3 or TRBV12-4 and TRBJ1-1. The CDR3 is made up of 11 amino acids. Here the CDR3 reads CASTTTGEAFF.

The chain is built from TRBV5-1 and TRBJ2-1. CDR1 and CDR2 from the germline V gene are SGHRS and YFSETQ. The CDR3 sequence is 15 residues long. The CDR3 region is CASSFSGDVDAEQFF.

J is TRBJ2-2 and V is TRBV5-1; TCRdb's D call of TRBD1 is untestable without DNA. The CDR3 sequence is 14 residues long. Germline V lookup: CDR1 SGHRS, CDR2 YFSETQ. CDR3 sequence reads: CASRGTVYTGELFF.

The genes are TRBV14 and TRBJ2-7; TCRdb returns TRBD2, unconfirmable since there is no DNA. Germline CDR1 SGHDN, CDR2 FVKESK. This CDR3 has 15 residues. CDR3: CASSQASGRPYEQYF. The full variable domain, its missing parts supplied by reference TRBV14 and TRBJ2-7, is EAGVTQFPSHSVIEKGQTVTLRCDPISGHDNLYWYRRVMGKEIKFLLHFVKESKQDESGMPNNRFLAERTGGTYSTLKVQPAELEDSGVYFCASSQASGRPYEQYFGPGTRLTVT.

This rearrangement joins TRBV5-1 to TRBJ2-1. The CDR3 has 12 residues. Germline loops: CDR1 SGHRS, CDR2 YFSETQ. The CDR3 loop reads CASSTDPNEQFF.

The V gene is TRBV6-2 or TRBV6-3, the J gene TRBJ1-4; with no DNA, the TCRdb D assignment of TRBD1 cannot be verified. Germline V gives CDR1 MNHEY, CDR2 SVGEGT. There are 13 residues in the CDR3. The CDR3 protein is CASSPGPNEKLFF.

The V call is TRBV29-1, the J call TRBJ2-1; TCRdb names TRBD2, which stays unverified in the absence of DNA. CDR3 size: 14 residues. Per the germline V gene, CDR1 is SQVTM and CDR2 is ANQGSEA. The chain's CDR3 is CSVDRTSAYNEQFF.